These 29 T cell receptor beta chains came from one sample sequenced in a study of a mutant IDH1 vaccine in newly diagnosed glioma (dated by TCRdb to about 2021). Receptor libraries were prepared by the immunoSEQ multiplex PCR assay. The table comes from immuneACCESS by way of TCRdb, which keeps in-frame sequences with V and J called. Part of the clones is missing from these tables; in studies checked, under half for an unresolved V gene and the rest for unknown reasons. This sample lists about 56,000 clones; 75% were detected once. In total, the top ten clones hold 5.3% of the sample. The sample's time point label, decoded: week 47, end of study. Each vaccine dose, consisting of 300 ug of a 20-mer mutant IDH1 peptide in Montanide, was administered subcutaneously with topical imiquimod. These receptors' targets are unknown. The input for sequencing was PBMCs, taken from a glioma patient whose treatment included an IDH1 peptide vaccine. These receptors originate from a man aged 50 to 60 with glioma.

V and J are TRBV18 and TRBJ1-4; 8 bases fit TRBD1. This CDR3 is 14 amino acids long. V shed 6 bases and J 4 bases; nucleotides not matched to a gene: 4. Germline V lookup: CDR1 KGHSH, CDR2 LQKENI. CDR3 coding DNA: TGTGCCAGCTCGTCGGGACAGGTTAATGAAAAACTGTTTTTT. Translation: CASSSGQVNEKLFF.

J is TRBJ1-4 and V is TRBV25-1; D is perhaps TRBD1 (5 bases). The V gene's germline CDR1 is MGHDK and CDR2 SYGVNS. Trimming removed 6 bases at V and 4 bases at J, with 12 bases between. CDR3 size: 14 residues. The CDR3 sequence is CASRDPGLNEKLFF. CDR3 DNA: TGTGCCAGCAGGGACCCGGGACTTAATGAAAAACTGTTTTTT.

V and J are TRBV14 and TRBJ1-2; TRBD1 might be the D (5 bases). V lost 1 base and J 4 bases, leaving 10 bases between the germline ends. The CDR3 is 14 residues long. Per germline, CDR1 SGHDN and CDR2 FVKESK. DNA for the CDR3: TGTGCCAGCAGCCAAGGAGGGACGCCCTATGGCTACACCTTC. It specifies CASSQGGTPYGYTF.

The chain joins TRBV27 to TRBJ2-2, with D maybe TRBD1 (6 bases). V was trimmed by 3 bases and J by 0 bases, leaving 17 bases between them. CDR3 length equals 18 residues. Germline V CDR1 and CDR2: MNHEY, SMNVEV (reference sequence). As DNA, the CDR3 is TGTGCCAGCAGTTTCCATTTACCGGGACAACCGAACACCGGGGAGCTGTTTTTT. Its translation is CASSFHLPGQPNTGELFF.

As to this clone: The sample holds other DNA sequences that translate to the same CDR3. The chain has TRBV2 and TRBJ1-5; D is undetermined. Trimming stripped 6 bases from V and 1 base from J, with 7 bases between. CDR1 is SNHLY and CDR2 is FYNNEI in the germline V gene. CDR3 length equals 13 residues. In DNA form, the CDR3 reads TGTGCCAGCAGCCTGGACAGCAATCAGCCCCAGCATTTT. Amino acid sequence: CASSLDSNQPQHF.

The CDR3 sequence is CASTDRGGYGYTF. The CDR3 nucleotides read TGCGCCAGCACGGACAGGGGGGGGTATGGCTACACCTTC. This rearrangement joins TRBV5-1 to TRBJ1-2, with 10 bases lining up with TRBD1. Germline CDR1 is SGHRS and CDR2 is YFSETQ. V lost 6 bases to trimming and J lost 5 bases; unmatched junction nucleotides: 4. This CDR3 spans 13 amino acids.

The chain links TRBV6-5 to TRBJ2-1, with D possibly called TRBD1 or TRBD2 (5 bases each). The CDR3 loop spans 11 amino acids. V lost 4 bases and J 14 bases, leaving 12 bases between the germline ends. Germline assignment: CDR1 MNHEY and CDR2 SVGAGI. The CDR3 DNA sequence: TGTGCCAGCAGTTCCCGAGAGGGGAAGTTCTTC. Protein sequence: CASSSREGKFF.

The rearrangement joins TRBV9 to TRBJ1-1; D remains ambiguous. Germline CDR1 SGDLS, CDR2 YYNGEE. The length of the CDR3 is 12 residues. V lost 5 bases to trimming and J lost 1 base, with 6 bases between them. The CDR3 loop reads CASSPGNTEAFF. As DNA, the CDR3 is TGTGCCAGCAGTCCCGGGAACACTGAAGCTTTCTTT.

The V call is TRBV6-4, the J call TRBJ1-5; maybe TRBD1 (5 bases). The V end was cut by 4 bases, the J end by 2 bases, with 9 bases between. The CDR3 extends over 14 amino acids. Germline-derived CDR1 and CDR2 are MRHNA and SNTAGT. CDR3 in DNA: TGTGCCAGCAGTGCCCAGGGTGGCAATCAGCCCCAGCATTTT. Protein sequence: CASSAQGGNQPQHF.

Only one count was recorded for this clone. The CDR3 region is CASSFGWDTEAFF. The CDR3 nucleotides are TGTGCCAGCAGCTTCGGGTGGGACACTGAAGCTTTCTTT. The chain is built from TRBV7-2 and TRBJ1-1; no reliable D call. The germline V and J ends were trimmed by 3 bases and 3 bases, with 8 bases remaining between them. Germline V CDR1 and CDR2: SGHTA, FQGNSA. This CDR3 comprises 13 residues.

The rearrangement links TRBV6-5 to TRBJ2-7; 7 bases fit TRBD1. This CDR3 has 14 amino acids. Germline V CDR1 and CDR2: MNHEY, SVGAGI. Trimming took 5 bases from V and 2 from J; bases not matched to a gene: 6. CDR3 nucleotides: TGTGCCAGCAGTCAGGGGGACAAAACCTACGAGCAGTACTTC. This encodes CASSQGDKTYEQYF.

V usage is TRBV6-1 and J usage is TRBJ2-7; 8 nucleotides agree with TRBD1. Germline lookup yields CDR1 MNHNS and CDR2 SASEGT. The CDR3 spans 14 residues. The V and J ends lost 8 bases and 0 bases, in that order; junction bases with no gene match: 6. As DNA, the CDR3 is TGTGCCAGCTCCTGGGACAGGTCCTCCTACGAGCAGTACTTC. As protein: CASSWDRSSYEQYF.

The rearrangement uses TRBV18 and TRBJ1-1, with D unresolved. The CDR3 spans 14 residues. Deletions cut 5 bases from V and 0 bases from J, with 10 bases between. Germline V lookup: CDR1 KGHSH, CDR2 LQKENI. This chain's CDR3 is CASSAQEMNTEAFF. DNA for the CDR3: TGTGCCAGCTCAGCCCAGGAGATGAACACTGAAGCTTTCTTT.

By its share, this clone is medium-sized. This rearrangement joins TRBV6-5 to TRBJ1-2; tentative D call: TRBD1 (6 bases). There are 14 residues in the CDR3. In germline, CDR1 is MNHEY, CDR2 SVGAGI. V dropped 0 bases and J dropped 7 bases, with 12 bases sitting between them. The CDR3 DNA sequence: TGTGCCAGCAGTTACTCAGGGGGACCCAGTGGCTACACCTTC. As protein: CASSYSGGPSGYTF.

The chain combines TRBV5-1 with TRBJ2-7; D tentatively fits TRBD1 or TRBD2 (7 bases each). This CDR3 comprises 14 residues. V shed 4 bases and J shed 1 base, with 12 bases lying between them. Germline CDR1 reads SGHRS; CDR2 reads YFSETQ. CDR3 sequence reads: CASSREGQSYEQYF. Here the CDR3 DNA reads TGCGCCAGCAGCAGGGAGGGACAGTCCTACGAGCAGTACTTC.

The chain recombines TRBV29-1 with TRBJ2-3, with 7 nucleotides matching TRBD2. The germline V gene has CDR1 SQVTM and CDR2 ANQGSEA. J gave up 4 bases and V 5 bases, and 9 bases lay outside the gene matches. This CDR3 is built from 14 residues. CDR3 nucleotide sequence: TGCAGCGTTTTTTTAAGCGGGGCCCCAGATACGCAGTATTTT. Its protein product is CSVFLSGAPDTQYF.

This clone was seen once. This rearrangement joins TRBV28 to TRBJ1-5; a possible D gene is TRBD1 (5 bases). The CDR3 has 15 residues. V gave up 2 bases and J gave up 1 base, with 9 bases separating them. The germline gives CDR1 MDHEN, CDR2 SYDVKM. CDR3 amino acids: CASSLGAWSNQPQHF. Written as DNA, the CDR3 is TGTGCCAGCAGTTTAGGGGCCTGGAGCAATCAGCCCCAGCATTTT.

The chain carries TRBV2 and TRBJ2-3; TRBD2 agrees at 8 bases. This CDR3 comprises 16 residues. Germline V lookup: CDR1 SNHLY, CDR2 FYNNEI. Losses at the gene ends were 2 bases for V and 5 bases for J; bases not matched to a gene: 9. This CDR3 reads CASSELAGSFEDTQYF. CDR3 coding DNA: TGTGCCAGCAGTGAATTAGCGGGGTCCTTCGAAGATACGCAGTATTTT.

This clone appeared once. The J gene is TRBJ2-7, the V gene TRBV13; 9 bases are shared with TRBD1. Germline-derived CDR1 and CDR2 are PRHDT and FYEKMQ (reference sequence). This CDR3 has 14 amino acids. V dropped 2 bases and J dropped 7; count of bases not matched to a gene: 6. CDR3 protein: CASSLLQGAREQYF. The DNA of the CDR3 is TGTGCCAGCAGCTTACTACAGGGGGCTCGTGAGCAGTACTTC.

The J gene is TRBJ1-1, the V gene TRBV30, with a possible D match to TRBD1 (5 bases). Germline V gene lookup returns CDR1 GTSNPN and CDR2 SVGIG (reference sequence). The V end was cut by 4 bases, the J end by 1 base, with 13 bases between. CDR3 length: 14 amino acids. The CDR3 sequence is CAWKRDLGNTEAFF. DNA of the CDR3: TGTGCCTGGAAGAGGGACTTAGGGAACACTGAAGCTTTCTTT.

This clone was detected a few times. In DNA, the CDR3 is TGCGCCAGCAGCCAAGCGCAGGCGAACACTGAAGCTTTCTTT. Encoded protein: CASSQAQANTEAFF. The chain links TRBV4-1 to TRBJ1-1, with unresolved D. The CDR3 extends over 14 amino acids. With 1 base removed from V and 1 base from J, the gap between germline ends came to 7 bases. Germline lookup yields CDR1 MGHRA and CDR2 YSYEKL.

V usage is TRBV30 and J usage is TRBJ1-2, with 9 bases lining up with TRBD1. This CDR3 has 12 residues. The junction had 6 bases not matched to a gene; V was cut back by 7 bases and J by 6 bases. Germline V lookup: CDR1 GTSNPN, CDR2 SVGIG (reference sequence). Here the CDR3 DNA reads TGTGCCTTCCCGGGACAGGGAAATGGCTACACCTTC. Translating gives CAFPGQGNGYTF.

The chain combines TRBV2 with TRBJ2-2, with 7 positions matching TRBD1. CDR3 length equals 15 residues. V shed 10 bases and J 3 bases; nucleotides not matched to a gene: 11. CDR1 is SNHLY, CDR2 FYNNEI, per germline. CDR3 loop: CAKTSGTAYTGELFF. In nucleotides, the CDR3 is TGTGCCAAAACCTCCGGGACAGCTTACACCGGGGAGCTGTTTTTT.

The chain carries TRBV9 and TRBJ2-6; D possibly corresponds to TRBD2 (6 bases). V dropped 0 bases and J dropped 2 bases, with 9 bases sitting between them. The CDR3 sequence is 16 residues long. CDR1 and CDR2 (germline): SGDLS, YYNGEE. The CDR3 DNA sequence: TGTGCCAGCAGCGTAGGGGGGGTAGCTGGGGCCAACGTCCTGACTTTC. It translates to CASSVGGVAGANVLTF.

This clone was recorded only once. The genes are TRBV29-1 and TRBJ1-2, with 7 bases aligning to TRBD1. Trimming took 5 bases from V and 7 from J; bases not matched to a gene: 16. The CDR3 extends over 15 amino acids. Germline values: CDR1 SQVTM, CDR2 ANQGSEA. The CDR3 DNA reads as TGCAGCGTTCCTGAAAGGGGACAGTCTTCCTCTGGCTACACCTTC. Translated: CSVPERGQSSSGYTF.

The rearrangement joins TRBV9 to TRBJ1-3, with D possibly being TRBD1 (5 bases). V lost 4 bases and J 0 bases, leaving 14 bases between the germline ends. CDR3 size: 16 residues. Germline CDR1 is SGDLS and CDR2 is YYNGEE. The CDR3 nucleotides are TGTGCCAGCAGCACGGACATCACCCGCTCTGGAAACACCATATATTTT. Protein: CASSTDITRSGNTIYF.

The chain carries TRBV14 and TRBJ2-5; 9 nucleotides match TRBD2. The CDR3 has 18 residues. CDR1 SGHDN and CDR2 FVKESK come from the germline V gene. Losses at the gene ends were 4 bases for V and 1 base for J; bases not matched to a gene: 13. CDR3 in amino acids: CASSRTWGSGGLQETQYF. CDR3 coding DNA: TGTGCCAGCAGCCGCACCTGGGGGAGCGGGGGGCTCCAAGAGACCCAGTACTTC. Filled out from reference TRBV14 and TRBJ2-5, the complete variable domain reads EAGVTQFPSHSVIEKGQTVTLRCDPISGHDNLYWYRRVMGKEIKFLLHFVKESKQDESGMPNNRFLAERTGGTYSTLKVQPAELEDSGVYFCASSRTWGSGGLQETQYFGPGTRLLVL.

The chain combines TRBV2 with TRBJ1-5, with TRBD1 identical over 7 bases. Germline V lookup: CDR1 SNHLY, CDR2 FYNNEI. J was trimmed by 7 bases and V by 6 bases; bases with no gene match: 9. The CDR3 runs 14 residues. The CDR3, as DNA: TGTGCCAGCAGCAGACAGGGCCCGGGGCAGCCCCAGCATTTT. This gives the protein CASSRQGPGQPQHF.

The table lists this clone with a count of one. V usage is TRBV28 and J usage is TRBJ1-1; D perhaps matches TRBD1 (6 bases). V was cut by 4 bases and J by 0 bases, with 21 bases left in between. This CDR3 has 18 amino acids. Looked up from germline, CDR1 is MDHEN and CDR2 is SYDVKM. The CDR3 DNA sequence: TGTGCCAGCAGTTCCCCCGGGACTTTGGGGGGCCTGAACACTGAAGCTTTCTTT. This encodes CASSSPGTLGGLNTEAFF.